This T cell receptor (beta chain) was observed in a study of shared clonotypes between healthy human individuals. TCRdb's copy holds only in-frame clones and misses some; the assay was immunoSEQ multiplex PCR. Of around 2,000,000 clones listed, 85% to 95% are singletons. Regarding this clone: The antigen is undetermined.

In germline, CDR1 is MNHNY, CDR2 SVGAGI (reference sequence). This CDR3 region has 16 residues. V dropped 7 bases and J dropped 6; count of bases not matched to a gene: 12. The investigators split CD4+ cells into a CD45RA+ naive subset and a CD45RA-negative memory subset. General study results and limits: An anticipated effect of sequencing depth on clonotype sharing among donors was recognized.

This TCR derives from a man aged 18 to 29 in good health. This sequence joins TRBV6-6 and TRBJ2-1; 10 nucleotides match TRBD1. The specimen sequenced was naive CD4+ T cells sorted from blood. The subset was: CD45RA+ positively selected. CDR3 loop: CASTPPQGQGSNEQFF. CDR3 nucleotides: TGTGCCAGCACCCCACCCCAGGGACAGGGGTCCAATGAGCAGTTCTTC.